This passage covers 23 T cell receptor beta chains from one sample sequenced in a study of regulatory T cells in long-lasting Graves disease. The time point denotes: newly diagnosed GD, antithyroid drugs for less than 3 months. RNA extracted from PBMCs served as the sequencing template. CDR3-region Arm-PCR and iRepertoire HTBI primers produced the TCR beta libraries. TCRdb re-called the multiplex PCR reads with MiXCR, one entry per CDR3 protein. The sample lists roughly 510,000 distinct CDR3 sequences; about 16% were seen once. This sample was shared with a second study, whose subject was T cells in Graves' hyperthyroidism and ophthalmopathy.

The specimen was peripheral blood mononuclear cells (PBMCs), collected at new diagnosis, from a patient treated with antithyroid drugs. Source of these receptors: a man aged 18-30 years with Graves disease.

The sample holds many counts of this clonotype. J is TRBJ1-2 and V is TRBV3-1, with D maybe TRBD1 (5 bases). This CDR3 region has 13 residues. Trimming took off 4 bases at V and 4 bases at J, with 10 bases between the two ends. CDR1 LGHDT and CDR2 YNNKEL come from the germline V gene (reference sequence). Here the CDR3 reads CASSPDSSYGYTF. CDR3 DNA sequence: TGTGCCAGCAGCCCTGACAGTAGCTATGGCTACACCTTC.

J is TRBJ2-7 and V is TRBV5-1; a weak D match, TRBD2 (6 bases). Germline-derived CDR1 and CDR2 are SGHRS and YFSETQ. V was cut by 5 bases and J by 0 bases, with 15 bases left in between. CDR3 length equals 15 residues. This CDR3 reads CASRSSPGSSYEQYF. The CDR3 DNA reads as TGCGCCAGCAGGTCCTCGCCCGGGAGCTCCTACGAGCAGTACTTC.

In this sample, this clonotype turned up a few times. The chain is built from TRBV6-4 and TRBJ2-2, with a tentative D call TRBD1 (6 bases). CDR1 MRHNA and CDR2 SNTAGT come from the germline V gene. V gave up 9 bases and J gave up 1 base, with 15 bases separating them. The CDR3 spans 15 residues. CDR3 nucleotide sequence: TGTGCCAGAACTCTCCGGACAGAGAACACCGGGGAGCTGTTTTTT. It yields the protein CARTLRTENTGELFF.

This clonotype has a count of ten or more. The rearrangement links TRBV7-6 to TRBJ1-1; no clear D. The CDR3 totals 15 residues. The germline V and J ends were trimmed by 5 bases and 6 bases, with 19 bases remaining between them. Germline V gene data show CDR1 as SGHVS and CDR2 as FNYEAQ. The CDR3 DNA follows: TGTGCCAGCAGCCCTTCACCGGGAGGGCGGTCTGAAGCTTTCTTT. Protein sequence: CASSPSPGGRSEAFF.

The chain joins TRBV5-4 to TRBJ2-5; D possibly corresponds to TRBD1 (5 bases). Germline V gene sequence: CDR1 SGHNT, CDR2 YYREEE (reference sequence). The CDR3 sequence is 13 residues long. V dropped 4 bases and J dropped 5 bases, with 12 bases sitting between them. CDR3 protein: CASSPKTAETQYF. CDR3 coding DNA: TGTGCCAGCAGCCCGAAGACAGCGGAGACCCAGTACTTC.

V is TRBV5-1 and J is TRBJ2-5, with D maybe TRBD1 (6 bases). V lost 2 bases and J 7 bases, leaving 21 bases between the germline ends. The CDR3 length is 16 residues. CDR1 is SGHRS, CDR2 YFSETQ, per germline. CDR3 region: CASSLQGPRTHGTQYF. The CDR3 region has the DNA TGCGCCAGCAGCTTACAGGGTCCCCGGACTCACGGGACCCAGTACTTC.

The chain links TRBV15 to TRBJ2-7, with 8 bases lining up with TRBD1. The CDR3 loop spans 15 amino acids. Unmatched junction bases numbered 5, after V lost 1 base and J lost 3 bases. Germline V CDR1 and CDR2: LNHNV, YYDKDF (reference sequence). The CDR3 bases are TGTGCCACCAGCAGAGGCGGACAGGGAAGCTACGAGCAGTACTTC. Amino acid sequence: CATSRGGQGSYEQYF.

This clonotype was picked up many times. The V gene is TRBV5-1, the J gene TRBJ2-3; the match to TRBD1 covers 9 bases. The CDR3 is made up of 14 amino acids. Looked up from germline, CDR1 is SGHRS and CDR2 is YFSETQ. The V and J ends lost 4 bases and 3 bases, in that order; junction bases with no gene match: 3. CDR3 residues: CASSRQGGTDTQYF. The CDR3 DNA follows: TGCGCCAGCAGCAGACAGGGGGGAACAGATACGCAGTATTTT.

This clonotype has just a few counts. The chain recombines TRBV5-6 with TRBJ1-5, with 8 positions matching TRBD1. The CDR3 spans 14 residues. The V gene's germline CDR1 is SGHDT and CDR2 YYEEEE. Trimming removed 4 bases from V and 3 bases from J; junction bases left unmatched: 3. In nucleotides, the CDR3 is TGTGCCAGCAGCCGGACAGGGATCAATCAGCCCCAGCATTTT. Amino acids: CASSRTGINQPQHF.

This clonotype has a handful of counts. This chain uses TRBV5-6 with TRBJ2-1; no clear D. Germline CDR1 and CDR2: SGHDT and YYEEEE. The CDR3 is 12 residues long. V lost 6 bases and J lost 8, with 12 bases in between. The chain's CDR3 is CASTRNRDEQFF. The DNA for the CDR3 is TGTGCCAGCACCCGGAACCGCGATGAGCAGTTCTTC.

The chain couples TRBV10-2 to TRBJ1-1; no firm D call. This CDR3 contains 13 residues. V dropped 8 bases and J dropped 1 base, with 11 bases sitting between them. In germline, CDR1 is WSHSY, CDR2 SAAADI. This CDR3 is CASRDVKNTEAFF. As DNA, the CDR3 is TGCGCCAGCCGGGATGTCAAGAACACTGAAGCTTTCTTT.

In this sample, this clonotype turned up many times. Written as DNA, the CDR3 is TGTGCCAGCAGCTTGGCCCCTTGGGCTAGCGGGATTAGCACAGATACGCAGTATTTT. Encoded protein: CASSLAPWASGISTDTQYF. The V gene is TRBV5-6, the J gene TRBJ2-3, with 9 bases identical to TRBD2. V was pared by 0 bases and J by 0 bases, with 11 bases of the junction left unmatched. The CDR3 consists of 19 residues. Germline V CDR1 and CDR2: SGHDT, YYEEEE.

The rearrangement links TRBV14 to TRBJ1-5, with D tentatively TRBD1 (6 bases). Germline CDR1 is SGHDN and CDR2 is FVKESK. The germline V and J ends were trimmed by 4 bases and 3 bases, with 10 bases remaining between them. This CDR3 has 14 residues. The CDR3 nucleotides read TGTGCCAGCAGCCTGAGGGGGTTCAATCAGCCCCAGCATTTT. This translates into CASSLRGFNQPQHF.

This clonotype occurred many times. The rearrangement joins TRBV27 to TRBJ2-7; 9 positions agree with TRBD1. V shed 0 bases and J 4 bases; nucleotides not matched to a gene: 10. The V gene's germline CDR1 is MNHEY and CDR2 SMNVEV (reference sequence). This CDR3 region has 17 residues. The CDR3, as DNA: TGTGCCAGCAGTTTATCGGGGGGAGGGACAGGGAAATACGAGCAGTACTTC. Translation gives CASSLSGGGTGKYEQYF.

This clonotype has more than one count but fewer than ten. The V and J genes are TRBV20-1 and TRBJ2-7; 12 bases match TRBD2. This CDR3 is built from 14 residues. V lost 5 bases to trimming and J lost 2 bases; unmatched junction nucleotides: 4. CDR1 DFQATT and CDR2 SNEGSKA come from the germline V gene (reference sequence). CDR3 bases: TGCAGTGCTTGGACTAGCGGGACCCCCTACGAGCAGTACTTC. Its translation: CSAWTSGTPYEQYF.

The chain has TRBV20-1 and TRBJ2-7, with 7 bases aligning to TRBD2. V lost 0 bases and J lost 7; bases outside the gene matches: 9. The CDR3 has 14 amino acids. Germline V CDR1 and CDR2: DFQATT, SNEGSKA (reference sequence). The CDR3 loop reads CSAREPGLTGEQYF. The DNA for the CDR3 is TGCAGTGCTAGAGAGCCGGGACTAACTGGGGAGCAGTACTTC.

This clonotype appeared a few times. The genes are TRBV5-1 and TRBJ1-2, with TRBD1 identical over 7 bases. Germline values: CDR1 SGHRS, CDR2 YFSETQ. The CDR3 contains 15 residues. The junction had 5 bases not matched to a gene; V was cut back by 0 bases and J by 3 bases. CDR3 loop: CASSLAGQADYGYTF. CDR3 in DNA: TGCGCCAGCAGCTTGGCCGGACAGGCAGACTATGGCTACACCTTC.

This clonotype was picked up a small number of times. J is TRBJ2-1 and V is TRBV30, with 7 nucleotides matching TRBD2. V shed 6 bases and J 0 bases; nucleotides not matched to a gene: 2. This CDR3 contains 13 residues. The germline CDR1 and CDR2 sequences are GTSNPN and SVGIG (reference sequence). The CDR3 DNA reads as TGTGCCTGCCCTAGCGGCTCCTACAATGAGCAGTTCTTC. As protein: CACPSGSYNEQFF.

The rearrangement uses TRBV13 and TRBJ1-5, with 7 bases aligning to TRBD1. The CDR3 contains 14 residues. Germline V gene lookup returns CDR1 PRHDT and CDR2 FYEKMQ (reference sequence). V shed 2 bases and J 6 bases; nucleotides not matched to a gene: 4. The CDR3 DNA reads as TGTGCCAGCAGCTTAAAGGGGGCGAGTCAGCCCCAGCATTTT. Translating it yields CASSLKGASQPQHF.

This clonotype was detected only a few times. The chain joins TRBV12-3 or TRBV12-4 to TRBJ1-5, with a possible D match to TRBD1 (6 bases). The length of the CDR3 is 15 residues. V was shortened by 6 bases and J by 0 bases, with 12 bases between the two germline ends. As DNA, the CDR3 is TGTGCCAGCAGGGTGGACAGTAGTAGCAATCAGCCCCAGCATTTT. Its translation is CASRVDSSSNQPQHF.

This clonotype has a single count. This chain uses TRBV19 with TRBJ1-1; no reliable D call. The CDR3 extends over 17 amino acids. Trimming stripped 6 bases from V and 1 base from J, with 21 bases between. The germline V gene encodes CDR1 LNHDA and CDR2 SQIVND (reference sequence). The CDR3 loop is CASRGLAPHKRNTEAFF. CDR3 bases: TGTGCCAGTAGGGGTCTGGCACCACATAAGAGGAACACTGAAGCTTTCTTT.

Only a few counts were recorded for this clonotype. The chain joins TRBV20-1 to TRBJ2-7, with TRBD1 identical over 9 bases. The CDR3 contains 12 residues. After removal of 8 bases from V and 6 bases from J, the junction contained 8 bases not matched to a gene. Germline-derived CDR1 and CDR2 are DFQATT and SNEGSKA (reference sequence). CDR3 sequence reads: CSSRTGATEQYF. As DNA, the CDR3 is TGCAGTTCCAGGACAGGGGCTACCGAGCAGTACTTC.

This chain links TRBV19 with TRBJ2-1, with D hard to call. This CDR3 region has 14 residues. Germline lookup yields CDR1 LNHDA and CDR2 SQIVND (reference sequence). Trimming cost V 3 bases and J 7 bases, with 13 bases left between them. The CDR3 sequence: CASSIGAVGNEQFF. CDR3 sequence (DNA): TGTGCCAGTAGTATTGGTGCAGTAGGTAATGAGCAGTTCTTC.